Below are 6 T cell receptor beta chains sequenced from a single sample in a study of blood T cell repertoires in COVID-19. The repertoire was sequenced with immunoSEQ multiplex PCR; TCRdb's copy has only in-frame clones and lacks some. The data show approximately 90,000 clones, with roughly 80% seen just once and about a fifth held by the top ten. The source material was peripheral blood. The origin of the receptors is a woman older than 75 with acute or convalescent COVID-19.

The V call is TRBV3-1 (or the pseudogene TRBV3-2), the J call TRBJ1-3; D not resolved. The germline gives CDR1 LGHDT, CDR2 YNNKEL (reference sequence). The CDR3 has 15 residues. V lost 1 base and J lost 4, with 11 bases in between. This CDR3 reads CASSQVLAAGNTIYF. The CDR3 nucleotides are TGTGCCAGCAGCCAAGTACTAGCGGCCGGAAACACCATATATTTT.

The CDR3 spells CAWSEDRHSNQPQHF. The CDR3 coding sequence is TGTGCCTGGAGTGAGGACAGGCATAGCAATCAGCCCCAGCATTTT. V gene TRBV30 combines with J gene TRBJ1-5; 7 bases agree with TRBD1. Trimming took 1 base from V and 0 from J; bases not matched to a gene: 3. The germline CDR1 and CDR2 sequences are GTSNPN and SVGIG (reference sequence). This CDR3 has 15 amino acids.

The chain recombines TRBV5-5 with TRBJ1-4; 9 bases line up with TRBD1. This CDR3 has 14 residues. V was clipped by 4 bases and J by 8 bases; unmatched bases: 6. Germline CDR1 and CDR2: SGHKS and YYEKEE (reference sequence). The CDR3 nucleotides are TGTGCCAGCAGCATCCGACAGGGGGACGAAAAACTGTTTTTT. It is translated as CASSIRQGDEKLFF.

The genes are TRBV19 and TRBJ2-2, with D unresolved. The CDR3 consists of 15 residues. V was trimmed by 5 bases and J by 2 bases, leaving 12 bases between them. Germline V lookup: CDR1 LNHDA, CDR2 SQIVND (reference sequence). In DNA form, the CDR3 reads TGTGCCAGTAGTCTAAGGAGAACTAACACCGGGGAGCTGTTTTTT. This gives the protein CASSLRRTNTGELFF.

V and J are TRBV5-1 and TRBJ2-7, with a tentative D call TRBD1 (6 bases). V was pared by 4 bases and J by 6 bases, with 17 bases between. The CDR3 consists of 14 residues. Germline CDR1 is SGHRS and CDR2 is YFSETQ. DNA for the CDR3: TGCGCCAGCAGCGACCAGGGGCCTCCTCTCGAGCAGTACTTC. Its protein product is CASSDQGPPLEQYF. Together with reference TRBV5-1 and TRBJ2-7, the CDR3 gives the full variable domain: KAGVTQTPRYLIKTRGQQVTLSCSPISGHRSVSWYQQTPGQGLQFLFEYFSETQRNKGNFPGRFSGRQFSNSRSEMNVSTLELGDSALYLCASSDQGPPLEQYFGPGTRLTVT.

The chain joins TRBV5-1 to TRBJ1-1; no definite D call. The CDR3 sequence is 14 residues long. Germline V gene sequence: CDR1 SGHRS, CDR2 YFSETQ. V lost 2 bases to trimming and J lost 1 base, with 9 bases between them. The CDR3: CASSFSGRNTEAFF. In nucleotides, the CDR3 is TGCGCCAGCAGCTTTAGTGGGAGGAACACTGAAGCTTTCTTT.